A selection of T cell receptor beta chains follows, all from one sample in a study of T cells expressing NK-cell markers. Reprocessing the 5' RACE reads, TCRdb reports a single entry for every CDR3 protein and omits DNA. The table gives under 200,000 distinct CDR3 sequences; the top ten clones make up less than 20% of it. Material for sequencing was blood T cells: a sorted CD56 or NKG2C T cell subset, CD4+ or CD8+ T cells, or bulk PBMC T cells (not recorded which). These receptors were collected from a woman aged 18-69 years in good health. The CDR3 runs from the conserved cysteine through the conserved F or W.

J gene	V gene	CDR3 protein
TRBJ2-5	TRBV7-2	CASSPREQETQYF
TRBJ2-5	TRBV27	CASTPRDSSGQETQYF
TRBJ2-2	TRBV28	CASNQPNTGELFF
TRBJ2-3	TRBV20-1	CSARVGTSSTDTQYF
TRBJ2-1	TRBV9	CASSVGMGQGANEQFF
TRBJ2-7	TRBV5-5	CASSLVAGGPPEQYF
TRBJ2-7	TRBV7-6	CASSSIQGHEQYF
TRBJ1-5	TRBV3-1	CASSPGTGANQPQHF
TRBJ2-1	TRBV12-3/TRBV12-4	CASSISRTAPQFF
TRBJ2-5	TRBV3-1	CASSQLMETQYF
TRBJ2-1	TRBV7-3	CASSLSQDNEQFF
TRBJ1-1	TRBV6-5	CASSYRGGNTEAFF
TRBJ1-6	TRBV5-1	CASSFQIGTSPLHF
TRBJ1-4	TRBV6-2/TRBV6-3	CASCNPRDRLFF
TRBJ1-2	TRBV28	CASSLQGLNYGYTF
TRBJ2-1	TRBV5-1	CASSFFGQGPGSVNEQFF
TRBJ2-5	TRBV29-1	CSVGGKETQYF
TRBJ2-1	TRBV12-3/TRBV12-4	CASSVAGEPYNEQFF
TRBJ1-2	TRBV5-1	CASSWGDSQRGYTF
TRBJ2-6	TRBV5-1	CASSLEAQLSSGANVLTF
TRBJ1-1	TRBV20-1	CSTTGVVGNTEAFF
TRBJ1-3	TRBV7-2	CASSSSSGRNTIYF
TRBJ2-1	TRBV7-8	CASSLGPKGVNEQFF
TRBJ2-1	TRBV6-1	CASSVGLAGDRFF
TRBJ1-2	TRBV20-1	CSARDPKLSDRTYGYTF
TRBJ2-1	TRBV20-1	CSAMTSGGAVSYNEQFF
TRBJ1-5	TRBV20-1	CSATRQGGSNQPQHF
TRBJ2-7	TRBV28	CASSPSWQAWLVGQYF
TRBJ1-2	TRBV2	CASSELGAEGYGYTF
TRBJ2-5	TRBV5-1	CASSQQGQETQYF
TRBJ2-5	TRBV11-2	CASSSGRARVNQETQYF
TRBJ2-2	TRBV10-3	CAIGSLGGANTGELFF
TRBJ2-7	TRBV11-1	CASSFRQDPYEQYF
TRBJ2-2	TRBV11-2	CASSLIAGGPGELFF
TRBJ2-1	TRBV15	CATSRDQAMEQFF
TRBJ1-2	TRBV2	CASSGRTGYDGYTF
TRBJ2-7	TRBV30	CAWSSYHEQYF
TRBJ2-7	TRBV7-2	CASSVEGSDYEQYF
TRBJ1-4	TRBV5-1	CASRLDGGKRKLFF
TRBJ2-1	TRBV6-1	CATGRVGAHNEQFF
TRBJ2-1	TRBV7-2	CASSLASSSGFGNEQFF
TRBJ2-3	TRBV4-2	CASSQSGITSPARDTQYF
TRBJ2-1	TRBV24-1	CATSDRTSGLSYNEQFF
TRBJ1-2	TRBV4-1	CASSQESGRSYGYTF
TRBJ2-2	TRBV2	CASSPSLGTGELFF
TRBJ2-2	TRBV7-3	CASSLVGGLETGELFF
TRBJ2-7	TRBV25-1	CASSDFDRGKSYEQYF
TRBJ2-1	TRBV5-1	CASSGGLADNEQFF
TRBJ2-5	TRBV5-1	CASSMTSGEETQYF
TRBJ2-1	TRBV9	CASSLDLSGGYNEQFF
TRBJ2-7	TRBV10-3	CAISRTDYEQYF
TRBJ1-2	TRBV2	CASSIDGSYGYTF
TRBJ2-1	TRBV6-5	CASSYLSGEQFF
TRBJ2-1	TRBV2	CASSRVTGGDNEQFF